Listed here are 14 T cell receptor beta chains from one sample, sequenced in a study of blood T cell repertoires in COVID-19. Measured with immunoSEQ multiplex PCR; TCRdb has only the in-frame clones, and not every one. The profile shows 170,000 or so clones, 88% of them singletons. Sequenced: PBMCs or T cells enriched from blood (not recorded which). The receptors originated from a woman under 30 who had recovered from COVID-19.

V gene TRBV7-6 combines with J gene TRBJ2-7; 8 bases map to TRBD2. The J segment lost 2 bases and the V segment lost 5 bases, leaving 8 bases of the junction unmatched. The CDR3 has 15 amino acids. Germline CDR1 and CDR2: SGHVS and FNYEAQ. The CDR3 sequence is CASSHSGGRAYEQYF. Here the CDR3 DNA reads TGTGCCAGCAGCCACAGCGGGGGACGTGCCTACGAGCAGTACTTC.

The J gene is TRBJ2-2, the V gene TRBV6-4; 7 bases match TRBD2. Germline V gives CDR1 MRHNA, CDR2 SNTAGT. This CDR3 is 14 amino acids long. Trimming took 4 bases from V and 4 from J; bases not matched to a gene: 3. This CDR3 reads CASSAAGSTGELFF. For the CDR3, the DNA is TGTGCCAGCAGTGCAGCGGGAAGCACCGGGGAGCTGTTTTTT.

CDR3 DNA sequence: TGTGCCAGTAGTGACAGGGCCGGCGGCTACACCTTC. As protein: CASSDRAGGYTF. The V and J genes are TRBV19 and TRBJ1-2; 7 bases align to TRBD1. Germline loops: CDR1 LNHDA, CDR2 SQIVND (reference sequence). The CDR3 is made up of 12 amino acids. After removal of 5 bases from V and 8 bases from J, the junction contained 5 bases not matched to a gene.

This clone has just a few counts. This chain joins TRBV19 and TRBJ1-1; weak D call: TRBD1 (6 bases). Looked up from germline, CDR1 is LNHDA and CDR2 is SQIVND (reference sequence). This CDR3 comprises 15 residues. V lost 5 bases and J 6 bases, leaving 19 bases between the germline ends. Here the CDR3 DNA reads TGTGCCAGTAGTCAGGGCACAGGGAGAGTGGCTGAAGCTTTCTTT. Protein sequence: CASSQGTGRVAEAFF. The entire variable domain, with the rest obtained from reference TRBV19 and TRBJ1-1, is as follows: DGGITQSPKYLFRKEGQNVTLSCEQNLNHDAMYWYRQDPGQGLRLIYYSQIVNDFQKGDIAEGYSVSREKKESFPLTVTSAQKNPTAFYLCASSQGTGRVAEAFFGQGTRLTVV.

The chain uses TRBV5-4 and TRBJ1-2; D call uncertain. The CDR3 length is 15 residues. V was pared by 1 base and J by 2 bases, with 12 bases between. Germline values: CDR1 SGHNT, CDR2 YYREEE (reference sequence). CDR3 DNA: TGTGCCAGCAGCTTGCCCATTGGAGGAAACTATGGCTACACCTTC. Protein sequence: CASSLPIGGNYGYTF.

The chain joins TRBV30 to TRBJ2-7; TRBD1 matches 10 bases. The CDR3 runs 15 residues. Trimming took 0 bases from V and 1 from J; bases not matched to a gene: 3. Germline values: CDR1 GTSNPN, CDR2 SVGIG (reference sequence). CDR3 in amino acids: CAWSVKGQGSYEQYF. Here the CDR3 DNA reads TGTGCCTGGAGTGTAAAGGGACAGGGGTCCTACGAGCAGTACTTC.

The rearrangement links TRBV5-8 to TRBJ2-1; 8 bases map to TRBD2. The junction had 16 bases not matched to a gene; V was cut back by 5 bases and J by 6 bases. The CDR3 has 17 residues. Germline assignment: CDR1 SGHTS and CDR2 YDEGEE. The DNA for the CDR3 is TGTGCCAGCAGTCCCTGGGAGAGCGGGAGTATCATCAATGAGCAGTTCTTC. It specifies CASSPWESGSIINEQFF.

The table lists this clone with a count of one. V usage is TRBV7-9 and J usage is TRBJ1-4; D uncertain. CDR3 length: 12 residues. The V end was cut by 8 bases, the J end by 8 bases, with 12 bases between. The V gene's germline CDR1 is SEHNR and CDR2 FQNEAQ (reference sequence). CDR3 sequence: CASSGGAEKLFF. In nucleotides, the CDR3 is TGTGCCAGCTCTGGAGGTGCCGAAAAACTGTTTTTT. The whole variable domain, remainder taken from reference TRBV7-9 and TRBJ1-4, is DTGVSQNPRHKITKRGQNVTFRCDPISEHNRLYWYRQTLGQGPEFLTYFQNEAQLEKSRLLSDRFSAERPKGSFSTLEIQRTEQGDSAMYLCASSGGAEKLFFGSGTQLSVL.

The rearrangement uses TRBV28 and TRBJ1-6; D possibly corresponds to TRBD1 (5 bases). Trimming removed 5 bases at V and 0 bases at J, with 11 bases between. The germline V gene has CDR1 MDHEN and CDR2 SYDVKM. This CDR3 has 16 residues. The CDR3 region is CASSPSQGSYNSPLHF. CDR3 DNA sequence: TGTGCCAGCAGTCCCTCGCAGGGCTCCTATAATTCACCCCTCCACTTT.

The V and J genes are TRBV6-1 and TRBJ2-5; 9 positions agree with TRBD2. Losses at the gene ends were 0 bases for V and 3 bases for J; bases not matched to a gene: 8. The CDR3 loop spans 17 amino acids. Germline CDR1 is MNHNS and CDR2 is SASEGT. The CDR3 DNA reads TGTGCCAGCAGTGAAGCTCGGCGGGGGGGCCGTAAAGAGACCCAGTACTTC. Its protein product is CASSEARRGGRKETQYF.

The chain joins TRBV7-2 to TRBJ1-2; 8 bases are a match to TRBD1. The V gene's germline CDR1 is SGHTA and CDR2 FQGNSA. The junction had 3 bases not matched to a gene; V was cut back by 1 base and J by 5 bases. The CDR3 sequence is 14 residues long. This chain's CDR3 is CASSLVRTGYGYTF. The CDR3 region has the DNA TGTGCCAGCAGCTTAGTTCGGACAGGGTATGGCTACACCTTC.

This chain connects TRBV3-1 (or the pseudogene TRBV3-2) to TRBJ2-5; 9 positions match TRBD2. CDR1 is LGHDT, CDR2 YNNKEL, per germline (reference sequence). This CDR3 is 13 amino acids long. V trimming: 6 bases; J trimming: 3 bases; junction bases outside the gene matches: 2. CDR3 coding DNA: TGTGCCAGCAGGTCTAGCGGGGAAGAGACCCAGTACTTC. Amino acid sequence: CASRSSGEETQYF.

The chain combines TRBV14 with TRBJ1-4; tentatively, D is TRBD1 (6 bases). CDR3 size: 16 residues. Trimming cost V 4 bases and J 4 bases, with 16 bases left between them. The V gene's germline CDR1 is SGHDN and CDR2 FVKESK. CDR3 DNA: TGTGCCAGCAGCCGTAGACAGGTGGCGAGTAATGAAAAACTGTTTTTT. Residues: CASSRRQVASNEKLFF.

V and J are TRBV6-5 and TRBJ2-2; 7 bases agree with TRBD1. J lost 6 bases, V lost 6 bases, and 1 base had no gene match. Germline assignment: CDR1 MNHEY and CDR2 SVGAGI. The CDR3 loop spans 12 amino acids. The CDR3 loop is CASRDRAGELFF. CDR3 bases: TGTGCCAGCAGAGACAGGGCCGGGGAGCTGTTTTTT.